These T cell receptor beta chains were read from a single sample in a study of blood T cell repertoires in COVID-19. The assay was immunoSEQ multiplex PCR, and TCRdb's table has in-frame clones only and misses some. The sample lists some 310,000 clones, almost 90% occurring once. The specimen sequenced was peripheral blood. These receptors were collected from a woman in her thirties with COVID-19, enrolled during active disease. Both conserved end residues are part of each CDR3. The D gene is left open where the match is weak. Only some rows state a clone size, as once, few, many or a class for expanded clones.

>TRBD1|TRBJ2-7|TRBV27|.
CASSYFGTGGKDYEQYF
TGTGCCAGCAGTTACTTCGGGACAGGGGGAAAGGACTACGAGCAGTACTTC
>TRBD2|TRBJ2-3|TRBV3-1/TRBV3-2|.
CASSQGTSGSTDTQYF
TGTGCCAGCAGCCAGGGGACTAGCGGGTCCACAGATACGCAGTATTTT
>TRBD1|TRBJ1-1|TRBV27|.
CASSPWTGFTEAFF
TGTGCCAGCAGTCCCTGGACAGGGTTCACTGAAGCTTTCTTT
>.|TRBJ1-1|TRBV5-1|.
CASSLVAGARAEAFF
TGCGCCAGCAGCTTGGTTGCGGGGGCGCGGGCTGAAGCTTTCTTT
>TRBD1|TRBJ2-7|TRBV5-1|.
CASKGRTGHYEQYF
TGCGCCAGCAAGGGTCGGACAGGACACTACGAGCAGTACTTC
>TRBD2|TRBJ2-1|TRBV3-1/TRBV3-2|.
CASSLGLAALSYNEQFF
TGTGCCAGCAGCCTTGGACTAGCGGCCCTATCCTACAATGAGCAGTTCTTC
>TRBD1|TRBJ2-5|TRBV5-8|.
CASSSWTGLRGETQYF
TGTGCCAGCAGCTCATGGACAGGGCTGAGGGGAGAGACCCAGTACTTC
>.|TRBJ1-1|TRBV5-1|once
CASRQFSGGNTEAFF
TGCGCCAGCAGACAATTTTCCGGGGGGAACACTGAAGCTTTCTTT
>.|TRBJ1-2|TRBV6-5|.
CASSPGQYGYTF
TGTGCCAGCAGTCCCGGACAGTATGGCTACACCTTC
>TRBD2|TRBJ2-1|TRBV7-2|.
CASSRSGRAANEQFF
TGTGCCAGCAGCCGTAGCGGGAGGGCCGCCAATGAGCAGTTCTTC
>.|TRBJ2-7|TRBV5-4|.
CASSPAGLLYEQYF
TGTGCCAGCAGCCCCGCCGGACTGCTCTACGAGCAGTACTTC
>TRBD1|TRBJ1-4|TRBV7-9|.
CASNPLPGQGNEKLFF
TGTGCCAGCAACCCACTCCCGGGACAGGGGAATGAAAAACTGTTTTTT
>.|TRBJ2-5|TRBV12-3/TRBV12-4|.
CASSLGGQDAQYF
TGTGCCAGCAGTTTAGGGGGCCAGGACGCCCAGTACTTC
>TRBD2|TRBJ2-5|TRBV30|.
CAWSSSGRGETQYF
TGTGCCTGGAGTTCGAGCGGGAGAGGGGAGACCCAGTACTTC
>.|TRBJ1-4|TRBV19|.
CASRQGLSEKLFF
TGTGCCAGTAGGCAGGGGCTGAGTGAAAAACTGTTTTTT